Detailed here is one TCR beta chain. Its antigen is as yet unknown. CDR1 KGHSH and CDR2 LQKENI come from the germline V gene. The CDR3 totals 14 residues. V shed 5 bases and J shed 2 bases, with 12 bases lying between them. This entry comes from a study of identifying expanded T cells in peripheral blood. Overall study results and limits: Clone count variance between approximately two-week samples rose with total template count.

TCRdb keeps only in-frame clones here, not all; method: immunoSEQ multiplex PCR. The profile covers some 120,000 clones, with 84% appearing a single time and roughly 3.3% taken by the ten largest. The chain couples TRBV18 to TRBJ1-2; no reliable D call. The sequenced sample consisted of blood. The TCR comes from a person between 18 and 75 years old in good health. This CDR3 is CASSEGGRNYGYTF. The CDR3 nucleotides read TGTGCCAGCTCAGAAGGTGGGCGCAACTATGGCTACACCTTC.